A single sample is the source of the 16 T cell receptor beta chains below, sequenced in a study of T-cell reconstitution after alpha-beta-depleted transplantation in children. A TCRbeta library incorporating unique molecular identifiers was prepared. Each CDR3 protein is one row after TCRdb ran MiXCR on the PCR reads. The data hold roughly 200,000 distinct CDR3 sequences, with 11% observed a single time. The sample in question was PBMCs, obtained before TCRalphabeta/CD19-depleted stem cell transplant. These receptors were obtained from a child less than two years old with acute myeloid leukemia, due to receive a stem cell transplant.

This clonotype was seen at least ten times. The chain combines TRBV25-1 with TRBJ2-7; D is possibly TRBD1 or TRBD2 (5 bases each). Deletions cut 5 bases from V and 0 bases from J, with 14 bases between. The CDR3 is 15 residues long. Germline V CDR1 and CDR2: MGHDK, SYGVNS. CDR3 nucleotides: TGTGCCAGCAGTACCCATGGGACGGTCTCCTACGAGCAGTACTTC. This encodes CASSTHGTVSYEQYF.

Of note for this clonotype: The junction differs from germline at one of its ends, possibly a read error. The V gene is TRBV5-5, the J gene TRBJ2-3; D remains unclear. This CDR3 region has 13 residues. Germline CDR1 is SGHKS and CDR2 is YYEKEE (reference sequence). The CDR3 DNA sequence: TGTACCAGCAGCTCCACACGCACAGATACGCAGTATTTT. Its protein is CTSSSTRTDTQYF.

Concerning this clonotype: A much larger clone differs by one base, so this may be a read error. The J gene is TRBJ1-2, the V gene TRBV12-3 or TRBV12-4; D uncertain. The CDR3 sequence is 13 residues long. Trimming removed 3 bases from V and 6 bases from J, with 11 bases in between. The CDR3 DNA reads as TGTGCCAGCAGTTTGATTGGGGTACATGGCTACACCTTC. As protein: CASSLIGVHGYTF.

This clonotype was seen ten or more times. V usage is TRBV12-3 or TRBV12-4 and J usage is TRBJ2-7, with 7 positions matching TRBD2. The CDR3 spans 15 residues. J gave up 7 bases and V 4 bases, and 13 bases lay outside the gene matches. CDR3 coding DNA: TGTGCCAGCAGTTCATGGACTAGTGGATCGGGTGAGCAGTACTTC. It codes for CASSSWTSGSGEQYF.

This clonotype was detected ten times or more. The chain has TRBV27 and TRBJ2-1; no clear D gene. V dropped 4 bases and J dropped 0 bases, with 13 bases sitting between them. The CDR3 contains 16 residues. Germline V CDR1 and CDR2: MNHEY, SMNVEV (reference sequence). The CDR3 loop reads CASSSDLRSSYNEQFF. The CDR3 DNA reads TGTGCCAGCAGTTCAGATTTGAGGAGCTCCTACAATGAGCAGTTCTTC.

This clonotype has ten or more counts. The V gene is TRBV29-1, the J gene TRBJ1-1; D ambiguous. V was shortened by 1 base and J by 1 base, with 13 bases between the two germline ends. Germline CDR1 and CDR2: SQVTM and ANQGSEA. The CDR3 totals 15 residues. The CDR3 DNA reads TGCAGCGTTGAAGCCGACACCCTTAAGAACACTGAAGCTTTCTTT. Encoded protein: CSVEADTLKNTEAFF.

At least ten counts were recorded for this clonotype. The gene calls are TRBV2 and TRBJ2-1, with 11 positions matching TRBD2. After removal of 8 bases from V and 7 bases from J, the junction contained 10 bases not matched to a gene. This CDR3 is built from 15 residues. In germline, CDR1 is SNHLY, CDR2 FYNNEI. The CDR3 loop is CASGSGRGRSNEQFF. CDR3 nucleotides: TGTGCCAGCGGTAGCGGGAGGGGCCGGTCAAATGAGCAGTTCTTC. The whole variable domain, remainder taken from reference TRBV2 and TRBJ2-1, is EPEVTQTPSHQVTQMGQEVILRCVPISNHLYFYWYRQILGQKVEFLVSFYNNEISEKSEIFDDQFSVERPDGSNFTLKIRSTKLEDSAMYFCASGSGRGRSNEQFFGPGTRLTVL.

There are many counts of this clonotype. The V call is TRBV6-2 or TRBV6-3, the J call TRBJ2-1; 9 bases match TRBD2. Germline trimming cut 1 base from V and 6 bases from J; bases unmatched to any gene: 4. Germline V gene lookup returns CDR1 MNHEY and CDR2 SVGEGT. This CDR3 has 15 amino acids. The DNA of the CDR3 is TGTGCCAGCAGTTACTGGGGCGGGAGGGCCAATGAGCAGTTCTTC. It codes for CASSYWGGRANEQFF.

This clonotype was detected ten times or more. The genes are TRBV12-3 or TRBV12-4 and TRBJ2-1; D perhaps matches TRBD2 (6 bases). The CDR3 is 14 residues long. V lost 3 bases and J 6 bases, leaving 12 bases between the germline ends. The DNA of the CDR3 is TGTGCCAGCAGTTTTGGGGAGGTCGGCAATGAGCAGTTCTTC. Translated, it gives CASSFGEVGNEQFF.

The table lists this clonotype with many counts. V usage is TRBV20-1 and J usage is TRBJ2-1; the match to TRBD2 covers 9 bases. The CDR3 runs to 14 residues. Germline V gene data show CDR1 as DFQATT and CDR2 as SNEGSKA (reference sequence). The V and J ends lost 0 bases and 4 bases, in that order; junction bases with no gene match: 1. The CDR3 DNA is TGCAGTGCTAGAGATAGCGGGGGTTACAATGAGCAGTTCTTC. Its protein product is CSARDSGGYNEQFF.

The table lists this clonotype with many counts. The CDR3 reads CASSPPRSGGYNEQFF. The CDR3 nucleotides read TGTGCCAGCAGTCCACCCAGGAGCGGGGGGTACAATGAGCAGTTCTTC. The V call is TRBV28, the J call TRBJ2-1; 9 bases fit TRBD2. CDR3 length: 16 amino acids. Trimming took 5 bases from V and 4 from J; bases not matched to a gene: 9. Germline CDR1 is MDHEN and CDR2 is SYDVKM. The full variable domain, rest sourced from reference TRBV28 and TRBJ2-1, is DVKVTQSSRYLVKRTGEKVFLECVQDMDHENMFWYRQDPGLGLRLIYFSYDVKMKEKGDIPEGYSVSREKKERFSLILESASTNQTSMYLCASSPPRSGGYNEQFFGPGTRLTVL.

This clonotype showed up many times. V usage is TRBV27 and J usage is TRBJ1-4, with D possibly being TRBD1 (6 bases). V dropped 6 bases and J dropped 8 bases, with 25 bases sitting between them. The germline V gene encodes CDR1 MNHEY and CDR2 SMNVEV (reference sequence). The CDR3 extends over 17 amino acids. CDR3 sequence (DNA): TGTGCCAGCAGCTTAAGCCCCCCAGGGGCGAATAGGGAAAAACTGTTTTTT. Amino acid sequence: CASSLSPPGANREKLFF.

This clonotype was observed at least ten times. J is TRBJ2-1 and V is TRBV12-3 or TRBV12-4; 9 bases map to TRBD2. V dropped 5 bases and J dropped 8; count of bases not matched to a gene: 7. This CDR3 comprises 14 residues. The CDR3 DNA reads TGTGCCAGCAGTCGGGGAGCGGGGGGCCATGAGCAGTTCTTC. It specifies CASSRGAGGHEQFF.

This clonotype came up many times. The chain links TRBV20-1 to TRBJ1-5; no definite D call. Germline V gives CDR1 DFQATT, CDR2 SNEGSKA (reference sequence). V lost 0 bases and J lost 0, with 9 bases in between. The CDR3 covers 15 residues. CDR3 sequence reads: CSARDQQYSNQPQHF. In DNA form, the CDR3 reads TGCAGTGCTAGAGATCAACAATATAGCAATCAGCCCCAGCATTTT.

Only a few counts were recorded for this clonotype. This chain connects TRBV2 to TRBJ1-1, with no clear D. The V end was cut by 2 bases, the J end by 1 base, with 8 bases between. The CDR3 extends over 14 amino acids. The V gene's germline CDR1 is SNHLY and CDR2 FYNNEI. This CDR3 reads CASSEYRQNTEAFF. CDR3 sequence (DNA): TGTGCCAGCAGTGAATACCGACAGAACACTGAAGCTTTCTTT.

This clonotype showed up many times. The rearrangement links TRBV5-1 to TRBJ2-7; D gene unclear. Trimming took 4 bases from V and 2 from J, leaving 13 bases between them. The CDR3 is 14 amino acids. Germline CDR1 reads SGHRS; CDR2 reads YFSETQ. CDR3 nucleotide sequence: TGCGCCAGCAGCCTCACTCCCGGGCCCTACGAGCAGTACTTC. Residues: CASSLTPGPYEQYF.